This T cell receptor beta chain comes out of a study of regulatory T cells in long-lasting Graves disease. Germline V gene data show CDR1 as DFQATT and CDR2 as SNEGSKA (reference sequence). The CDR3 loop spans 11 amino acids. Time point here: newly diagnosed GD, antithyroid drugs for less than 3 months. PBMCs were the source of the RNA used for TCR sequencing. Library construction for TCR beta used iRepertoire HTBI primers and Arm-PCR of CDR3 regions. TCRdb re-called the multiplex PCR reads through MiXCR, storing one row per CDR3 protein. The sample carries about 300,000 distinct CDR3 sequences, 18% recorded once. The table lists this clonotype with many counts.

This TCR was recovered from a female donor with Graves disease. Sequencing was performed on peripheral blood mononuclear cells (PBMCs), taken at new diagnosis, from a patient treated with antithyroid drugs. This rearrangement joins TRBV20-1 to TRBJ1-1; D perhaps matches TRBD1 (5 bases). This chain's CDR3 is CSARGGTEAFF. In DNA, the CDR3 is TGCAGCGCCCGGGGGGGCACTGAAGCTTTCTTT.